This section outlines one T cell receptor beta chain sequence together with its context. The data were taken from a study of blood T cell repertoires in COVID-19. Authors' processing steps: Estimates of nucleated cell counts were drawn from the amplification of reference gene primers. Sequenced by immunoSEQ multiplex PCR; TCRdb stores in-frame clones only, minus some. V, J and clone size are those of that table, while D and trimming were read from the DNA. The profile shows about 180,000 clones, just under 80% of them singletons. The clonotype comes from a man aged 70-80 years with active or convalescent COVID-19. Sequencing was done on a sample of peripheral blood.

As DNA, the CDR3 is TGTGCCAGCAGCTTAGGAATGGGGGCAGGCCAGCCCCAGCATTTT. It yields the protein CASSLGMGAGQPQHF. The chain has TRBV7-2 and TRBJ1-5, with D possibly TRBD1 on 6 matching bases. The CDR3 loop spans 15 amino acids. Germline CDR1 SGHTA, CDR2 FQGNSA. V lost 1 base and J 7 bases, leaving 14 bases between the germline ends.